In this sample, the clone carrying this T cell receptor beta chain turned up many times. Its cognate antigen is unknown. Together with a sample-barcoded 5' primer, a J-beta primer mix was included in a second PCR lasting about 6 to 11 cycles. A tag from a template-switch adaptor with 12 random nucleotides marked each cDNA molecule. TCRdb used MiXCR to reprocess the 5' RACE reads, holding one entry per CDR3 protein. The sample includes around 670,000 distinct CDR3 sequences, around 31% of them seen just once. This sample stems from a study of blood T cells in healthy people across ages. Study observations and caveats: Measured against age, TCR beta diversity per million T cells decreased in a roughly linear manner.

After removal of 0 bases from V and 2 bases from J, the junction contained 0 bases not matched to a gene. Germline V lookup: CDR1 SGHVS, CDR2 FNYEAQ. The CDR3 loop spans 14 amino acids. The source of this sequence is a woman at least 80 years old in good health. The V gene is TRBV7-6, the J gene TRBJ1-2, with TRBD1 identical over 7 bases. Sequencing was carried out using blood. CDR3 in DNA: TGTGCCAGCAGCTTAGCGGACAGGAACTATGGCTACACCTTC. Its translation: CASSLADRNYGYTF.